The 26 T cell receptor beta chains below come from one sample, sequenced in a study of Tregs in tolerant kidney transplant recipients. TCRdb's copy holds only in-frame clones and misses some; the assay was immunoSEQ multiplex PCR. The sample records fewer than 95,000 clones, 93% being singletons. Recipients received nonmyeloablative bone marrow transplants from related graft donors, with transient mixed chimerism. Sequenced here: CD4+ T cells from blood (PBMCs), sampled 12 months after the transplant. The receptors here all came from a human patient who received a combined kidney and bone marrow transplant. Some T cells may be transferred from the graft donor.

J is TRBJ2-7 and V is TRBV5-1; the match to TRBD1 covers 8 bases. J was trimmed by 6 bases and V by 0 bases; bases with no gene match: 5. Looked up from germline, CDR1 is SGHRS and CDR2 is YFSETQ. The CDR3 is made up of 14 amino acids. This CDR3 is CASSLGQGIFEQYF. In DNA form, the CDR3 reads TGCGCCAGCAGCTTGGGACAGGGGATATTCGAGCAGTACTTC.

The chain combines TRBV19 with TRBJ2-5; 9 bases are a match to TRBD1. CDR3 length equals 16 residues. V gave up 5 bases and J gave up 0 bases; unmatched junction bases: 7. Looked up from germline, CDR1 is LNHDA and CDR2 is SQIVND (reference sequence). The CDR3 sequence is CASSQTGGTHQETQYF. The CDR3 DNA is TGTGCCAGTAGTCAGACAGGGGGAACCCACCAAGAGACCCAGTACTTC.

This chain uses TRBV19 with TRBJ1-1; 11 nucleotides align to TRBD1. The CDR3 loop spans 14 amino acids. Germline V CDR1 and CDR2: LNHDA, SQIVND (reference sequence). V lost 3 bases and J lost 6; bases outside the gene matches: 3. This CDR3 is CASSIGTGGPEAFF. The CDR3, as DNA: TGTGCCAGTAGTATTGGGACAGGGGGACCTGAAGCTTTCTTT.

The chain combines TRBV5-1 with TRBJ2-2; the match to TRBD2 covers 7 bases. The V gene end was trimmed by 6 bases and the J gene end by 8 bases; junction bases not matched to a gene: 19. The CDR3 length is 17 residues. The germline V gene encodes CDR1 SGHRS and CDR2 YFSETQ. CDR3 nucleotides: TGCGCCAGCACCTGGGCCCCGCTGACTAGCCCTCGGGGGGAGCTGTTTTTT. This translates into CASTWAPLTSPRGELFF.

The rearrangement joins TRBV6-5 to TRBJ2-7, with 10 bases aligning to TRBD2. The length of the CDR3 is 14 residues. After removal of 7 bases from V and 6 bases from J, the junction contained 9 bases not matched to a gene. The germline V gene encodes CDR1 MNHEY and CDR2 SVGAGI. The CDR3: CASTSGSHSGEQYF. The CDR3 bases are TGTGCCAGCACTAGCGGGAGTCACTCGGGCGAGCAGTACTTC.

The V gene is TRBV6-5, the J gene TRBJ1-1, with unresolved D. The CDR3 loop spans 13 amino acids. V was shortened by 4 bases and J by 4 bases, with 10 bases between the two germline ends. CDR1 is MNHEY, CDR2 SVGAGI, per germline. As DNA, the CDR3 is TGTGCCAGCAGTTCTACCCCTCTCACTGAAGCTTTCTTT. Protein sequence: CASSSTPLTEAFF.

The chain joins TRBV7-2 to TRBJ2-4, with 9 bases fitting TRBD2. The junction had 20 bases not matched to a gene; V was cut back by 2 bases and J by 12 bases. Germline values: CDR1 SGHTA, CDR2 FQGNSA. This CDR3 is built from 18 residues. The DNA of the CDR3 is TGTGCCAGCAGCTTAAGTTCCAAAAGCGGGAGGCCTAGAGGGGATCAGTACTTC. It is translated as CASSLSSKSGRPRGDQYF.

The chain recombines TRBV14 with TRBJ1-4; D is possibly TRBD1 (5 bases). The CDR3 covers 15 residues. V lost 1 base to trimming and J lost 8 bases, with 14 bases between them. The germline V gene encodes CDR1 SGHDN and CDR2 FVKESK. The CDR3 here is CASSQGSVTGEKLFF. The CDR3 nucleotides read TGTGCCAGCAGCCAAGGTTCGGTAACAGGCGAAAAACTGTTTTTT.

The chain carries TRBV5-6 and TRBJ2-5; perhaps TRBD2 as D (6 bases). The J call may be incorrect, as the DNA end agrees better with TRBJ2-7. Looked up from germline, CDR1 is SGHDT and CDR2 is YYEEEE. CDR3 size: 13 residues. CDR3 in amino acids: CASSLGGVYEQYF. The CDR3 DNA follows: TGTGCCAGCAGCTTGGGGGGGGTTTACGAGCAGTACTTC.

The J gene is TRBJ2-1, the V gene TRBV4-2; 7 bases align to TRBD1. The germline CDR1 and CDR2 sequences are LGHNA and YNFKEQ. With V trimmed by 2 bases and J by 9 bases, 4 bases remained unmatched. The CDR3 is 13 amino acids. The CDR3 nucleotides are TGTGCCAGCAGCCAAACCGACAGGGTTGAGCAGTTCTTC. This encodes CASSQTDRVEQFF.

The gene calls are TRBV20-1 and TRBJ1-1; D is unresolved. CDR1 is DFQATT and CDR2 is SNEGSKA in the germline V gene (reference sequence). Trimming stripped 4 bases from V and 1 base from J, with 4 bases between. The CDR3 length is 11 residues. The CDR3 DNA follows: TGCAGTGCTAACGGGAACACTGAAGCTTTCTTT. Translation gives CSANGNTEAFF.

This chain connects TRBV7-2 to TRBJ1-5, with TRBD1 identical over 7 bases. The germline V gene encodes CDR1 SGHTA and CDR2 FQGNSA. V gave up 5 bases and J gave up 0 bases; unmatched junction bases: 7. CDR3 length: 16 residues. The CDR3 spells CASSRYRGISNQPQHF. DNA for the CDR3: TGTGCCAGCAGCAGATACAGGGGTATTAGCAATCAGCCCCAGCATTTT.

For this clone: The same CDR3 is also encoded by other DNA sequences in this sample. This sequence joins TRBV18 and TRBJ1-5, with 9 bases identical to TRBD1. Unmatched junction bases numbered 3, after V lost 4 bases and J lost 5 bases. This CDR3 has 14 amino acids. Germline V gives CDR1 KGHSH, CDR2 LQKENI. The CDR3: CASSQQGADQPQHF. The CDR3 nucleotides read TGTGCCAGCTCACAACAGGGGGCCGATCAGCCCCAGCATTTT.

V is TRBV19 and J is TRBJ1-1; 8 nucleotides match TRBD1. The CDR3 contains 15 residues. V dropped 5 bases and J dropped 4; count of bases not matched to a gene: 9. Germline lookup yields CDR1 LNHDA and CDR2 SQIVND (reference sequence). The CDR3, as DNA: TGTGCCAGTAGTGTCTTGGACAGGGTTGGCACTGAAGCTTTCTTT. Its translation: CASSVLDRVGTEAFF.

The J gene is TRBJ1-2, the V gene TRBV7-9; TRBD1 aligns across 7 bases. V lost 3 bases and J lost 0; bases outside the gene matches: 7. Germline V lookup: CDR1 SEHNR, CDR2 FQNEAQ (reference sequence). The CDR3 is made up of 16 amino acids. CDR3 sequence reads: CASSFKWTGSNYGYTF. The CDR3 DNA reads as TGTGCCAGCAGCTTTAAGTGGACAGGCTCTAACTATGGCTACACCTTC.

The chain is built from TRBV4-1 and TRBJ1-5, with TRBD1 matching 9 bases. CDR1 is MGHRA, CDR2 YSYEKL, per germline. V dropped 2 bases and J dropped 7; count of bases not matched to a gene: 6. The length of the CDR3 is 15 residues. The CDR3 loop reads CASSQRTGVIQPQHF. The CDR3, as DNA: TGCGCCAGCAGCCAACGGACAGGGGTCATACAGCCCCAGCATTTT.

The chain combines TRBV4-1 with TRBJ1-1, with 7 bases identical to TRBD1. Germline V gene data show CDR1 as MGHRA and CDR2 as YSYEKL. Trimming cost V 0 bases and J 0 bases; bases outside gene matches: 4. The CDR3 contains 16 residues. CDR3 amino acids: CASSQDRDSMNTEAFF. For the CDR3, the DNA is TGCGCCAGCAGCCAAGATAGGGACAGCATGAACACTGAAGCTTTCTTT.

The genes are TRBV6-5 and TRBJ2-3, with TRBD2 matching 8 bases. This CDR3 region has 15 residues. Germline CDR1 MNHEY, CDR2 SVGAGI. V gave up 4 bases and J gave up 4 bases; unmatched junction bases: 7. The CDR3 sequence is CASSLISGSADTQYF. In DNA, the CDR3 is TGTGCCAGCAGTTTAATAAGCGGGAGTGCAGATACGCAGTATTTT.

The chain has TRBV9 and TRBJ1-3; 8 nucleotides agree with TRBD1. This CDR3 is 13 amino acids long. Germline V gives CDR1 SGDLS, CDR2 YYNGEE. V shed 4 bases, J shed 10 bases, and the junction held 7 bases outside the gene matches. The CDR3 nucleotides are TGTGCCAGCAGCAGGACAGGGAAGGGTACCATATATTTT. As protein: CASSRTGKGTIYF. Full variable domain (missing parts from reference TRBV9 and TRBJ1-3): DSGVTQTPKHLITATGQRVTLRCSPRSGDLSVYWYQQSLDQGLQFLIQYYNGEERAKGNILERFSAQQFPDLHSELNLSSLELGDSALYFCASSRTGKGTIYFGEGSWLTVV.

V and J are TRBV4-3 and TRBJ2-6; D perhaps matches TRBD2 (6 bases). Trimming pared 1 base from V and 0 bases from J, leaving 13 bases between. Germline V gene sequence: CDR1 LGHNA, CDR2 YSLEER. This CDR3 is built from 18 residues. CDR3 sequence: CASSQGRGWHSGANVLTF. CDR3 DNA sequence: TGCGCCAGCAGCCAAGGGAGGGGCTGGCACTCTGGGGCCAACGTCCTGACTTTC.

This CDR3 reads CASSPGLAAFSYEQYF. In DNA, the CDR3 is TGTGCCAGCAGCCCGGGACTAGCGGCGTTCTCCTACGAGCAGTACTTC. The J gene is TRBJ2-7, the V gene TRBV7-2; the match to TRBD2 covers 11 bases. Unmatched junction bases numbered 6, after V lost 5 bases and J lost 0 bases. Germline-derived CDR1 and CDR2 are SGHTA and FQGNSA. The CDR3 sequence is 16 residues long. The full variable domain, its missing parts supplied by reference TRBV7-2 and TRBJ2-7, is GAGVSQSPSNKVTEKGKDVELRCDPISGHTALYWYRQSLGQGLEFLIYFQGNSAPDKSGLPSDRFSAERTGGSVSTLTIQRTQQEDSAVYLCASSPGLAAFSYEQYFGPGTRLTVT.

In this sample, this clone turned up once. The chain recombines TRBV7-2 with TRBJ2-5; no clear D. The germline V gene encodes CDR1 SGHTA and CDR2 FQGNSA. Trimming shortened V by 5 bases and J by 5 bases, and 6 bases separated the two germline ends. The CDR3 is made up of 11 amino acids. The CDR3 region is CASSAAETQYF. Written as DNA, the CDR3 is TGTGCCAGCAGCGCTGCGGAGACCCAGTACTTC. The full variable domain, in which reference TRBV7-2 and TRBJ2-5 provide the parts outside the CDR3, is GAGVSQSPSNKVTEKGKDVELRCDPISGHTALYWYRQSLGQGLEFLIYFQGNSAPDKSGLPSDRFSAERTGGSVSTLTIQRTQQEDSAVYLCASSAAETQYFGPGTRLLVL.

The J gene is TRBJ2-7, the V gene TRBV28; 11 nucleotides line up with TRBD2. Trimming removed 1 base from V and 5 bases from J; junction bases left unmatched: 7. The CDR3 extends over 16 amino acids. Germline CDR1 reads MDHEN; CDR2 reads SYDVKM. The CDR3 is CASSLSRLAGLDEQYF. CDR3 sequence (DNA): TGTGCCAGCAGTTTATCACGACTAGCGGGGTTGGACGAGCAGTACTTC.

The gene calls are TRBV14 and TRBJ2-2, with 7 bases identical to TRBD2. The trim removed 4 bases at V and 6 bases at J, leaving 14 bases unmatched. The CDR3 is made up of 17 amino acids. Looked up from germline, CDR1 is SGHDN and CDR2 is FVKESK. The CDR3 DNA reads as TGTGCCAGCAGCCGCAAAAAGAACACAGGACTAGCCGGGGAGCTGTTTTTT. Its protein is CASSRKKNTGLAGELFF.

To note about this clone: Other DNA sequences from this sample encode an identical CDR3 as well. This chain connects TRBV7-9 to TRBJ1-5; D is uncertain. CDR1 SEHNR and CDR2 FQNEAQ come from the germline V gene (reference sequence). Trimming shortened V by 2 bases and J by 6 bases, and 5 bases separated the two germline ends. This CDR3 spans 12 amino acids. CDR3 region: CASSLSSQPQHF. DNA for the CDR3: TGTGCCAGCAGCTTATCGTCTCAGCCCCAGCATTTT.

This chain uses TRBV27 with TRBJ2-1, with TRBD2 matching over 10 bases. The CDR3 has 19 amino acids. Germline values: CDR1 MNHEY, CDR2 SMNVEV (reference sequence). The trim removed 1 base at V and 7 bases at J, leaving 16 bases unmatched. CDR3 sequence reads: CASSLLVYSGRTLGNEQFF. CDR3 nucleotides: TGTGCCAGCAGTTTATTGGTTTATAGCGGGAGGACCCTGGGGAATGAGCAGTTCTTC.